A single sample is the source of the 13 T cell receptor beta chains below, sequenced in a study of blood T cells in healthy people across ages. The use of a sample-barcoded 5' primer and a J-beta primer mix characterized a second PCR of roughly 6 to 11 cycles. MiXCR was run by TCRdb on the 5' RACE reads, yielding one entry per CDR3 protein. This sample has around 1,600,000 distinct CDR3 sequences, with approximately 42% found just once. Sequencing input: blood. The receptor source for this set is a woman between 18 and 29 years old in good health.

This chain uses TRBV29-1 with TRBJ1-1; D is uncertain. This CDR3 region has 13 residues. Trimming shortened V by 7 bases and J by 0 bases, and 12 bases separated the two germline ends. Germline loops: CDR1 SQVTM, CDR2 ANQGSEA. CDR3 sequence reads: CSAPTGLNTEAFF. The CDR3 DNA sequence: TGCAGCGCACCGACGGGGTTGAACACTGAAGCTTTCTTT.

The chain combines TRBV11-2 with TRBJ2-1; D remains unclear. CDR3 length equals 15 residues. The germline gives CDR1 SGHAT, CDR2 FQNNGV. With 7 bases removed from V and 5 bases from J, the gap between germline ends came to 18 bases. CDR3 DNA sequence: TGTGCCAGCATCTCACTGGGGAACAGTCACAATGAGCAGTTCTTC. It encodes CASISLGNSHNEQFF.

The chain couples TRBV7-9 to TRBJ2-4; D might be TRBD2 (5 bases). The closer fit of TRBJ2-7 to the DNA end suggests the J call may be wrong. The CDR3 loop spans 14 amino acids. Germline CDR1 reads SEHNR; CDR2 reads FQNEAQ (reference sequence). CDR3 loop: CASSVRAEAYEQYF. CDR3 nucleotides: TGTGCCAGCAGCGTACGAGCGGAGGCCTACGAGCAGTACTTC.

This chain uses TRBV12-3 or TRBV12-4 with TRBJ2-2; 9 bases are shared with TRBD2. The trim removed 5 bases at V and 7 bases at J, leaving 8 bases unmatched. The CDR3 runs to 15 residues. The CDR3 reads CASSDSGRGDGELFF. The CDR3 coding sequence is TGTGCCAGCAGTGATAGCGGGAGAGGTGACGGGGAGCTGTTTTTT.

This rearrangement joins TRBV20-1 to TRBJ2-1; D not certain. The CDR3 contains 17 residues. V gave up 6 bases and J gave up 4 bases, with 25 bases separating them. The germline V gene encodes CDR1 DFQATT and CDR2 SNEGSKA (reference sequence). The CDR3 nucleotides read TGCAGTGCAAAAGCATTGGGATCAGTCGGCTCGTACAATGAGCAGTTCTTC. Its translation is CSAKALGSVGSYNEQFF.

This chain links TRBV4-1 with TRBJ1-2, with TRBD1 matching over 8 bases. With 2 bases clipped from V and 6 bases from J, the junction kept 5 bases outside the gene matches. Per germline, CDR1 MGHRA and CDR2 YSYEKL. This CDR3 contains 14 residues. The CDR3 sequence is CASSQWTGMDGYTF. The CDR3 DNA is TGCGCCAGCAGCCAATGGACAGGGATGGATGGCTACACCTTC.

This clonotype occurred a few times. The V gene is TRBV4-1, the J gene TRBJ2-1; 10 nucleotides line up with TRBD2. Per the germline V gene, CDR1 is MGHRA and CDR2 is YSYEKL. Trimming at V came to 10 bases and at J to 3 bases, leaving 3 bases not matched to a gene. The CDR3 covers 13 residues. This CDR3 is CATQRGGYNEQFF. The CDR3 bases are TGCGCCACCCAGCGGGGGGGCTACAATGAGCAGTTCTTC.

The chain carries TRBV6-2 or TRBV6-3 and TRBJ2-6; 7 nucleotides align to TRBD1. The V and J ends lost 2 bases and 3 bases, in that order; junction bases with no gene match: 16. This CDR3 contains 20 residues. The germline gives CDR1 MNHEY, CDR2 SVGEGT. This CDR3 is CASSYHSDRVFYFGANVLTF. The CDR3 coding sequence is TGTGCCAGCAGTTACCACTCTGACAGGGTATTCTACTTTGGGGCCAACGTCCTGACTTTC.

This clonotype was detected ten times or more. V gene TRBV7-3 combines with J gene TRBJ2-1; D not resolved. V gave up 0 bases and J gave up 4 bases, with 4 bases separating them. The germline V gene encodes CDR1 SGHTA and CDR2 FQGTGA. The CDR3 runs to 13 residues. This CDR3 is CASSLTLYNEQFF. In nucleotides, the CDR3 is TGTGCCAGCAGCTTAACCTTATACAATGAGCAGTTCTTC. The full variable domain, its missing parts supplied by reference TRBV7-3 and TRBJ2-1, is GAGVSQTPSNKVTEKGKYVELRCDPISGHTALYWYRQSLGQGPEFLIYFQGTGAADDSGLPNDRFFAVRPEGSVSTLKIQRTERGDSAVYLCASSLTLYNEQFFGPGTRLTVL.

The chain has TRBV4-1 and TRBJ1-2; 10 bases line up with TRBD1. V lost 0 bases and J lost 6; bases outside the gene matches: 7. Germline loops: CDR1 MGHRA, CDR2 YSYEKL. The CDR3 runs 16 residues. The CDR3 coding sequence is TGCGCCAGCAGCCAAGAATCTCGGACAGGGGGGAATGGCTACACCTTC. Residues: CASSQESRTGGNGYTF.

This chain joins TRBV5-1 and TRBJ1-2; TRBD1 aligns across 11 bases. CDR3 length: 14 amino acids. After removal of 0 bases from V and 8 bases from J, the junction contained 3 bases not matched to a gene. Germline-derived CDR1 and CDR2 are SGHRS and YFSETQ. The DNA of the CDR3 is TGCGCCAGCAGCTTGGATGGACAGGGGGCCGGCTACACCTTC. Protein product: CASSLDGQGAGYTF. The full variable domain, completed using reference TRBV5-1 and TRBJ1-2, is KAGVTQTPRYLIKTRGQQVTLSCSPISGHRSVSWYQQTPGQGLQFLFEYFSETQRNKGNFPGRFSGRQFSNSRSEMNVSTLELGDSALYLCASSLDGQGAGYTFGSGTRLTVV.

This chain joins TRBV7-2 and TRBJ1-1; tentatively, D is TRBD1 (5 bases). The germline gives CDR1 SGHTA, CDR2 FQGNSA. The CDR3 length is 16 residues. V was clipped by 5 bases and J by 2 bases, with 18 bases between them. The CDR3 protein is CASSPRWGRDNTEAFF. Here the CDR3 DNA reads TGTGCCAGCAGCCCAAGGTGGGGCAGGGATAACACTGAAGCTTTCTTT.

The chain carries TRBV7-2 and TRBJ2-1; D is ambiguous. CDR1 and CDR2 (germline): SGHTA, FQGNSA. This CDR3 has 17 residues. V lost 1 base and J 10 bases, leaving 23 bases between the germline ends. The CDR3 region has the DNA TGTGCCAGCAGCTTAGGGTATGATTACACGAAACAATGGGAGCAGTTCTTC. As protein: CASSLGYDYTKQWEQFF. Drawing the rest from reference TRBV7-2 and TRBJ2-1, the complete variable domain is GAGVSQSPSNKVTEKGKDVELRCDPISGHTALYWYRQSLGQGLEFLIYFQGNSAPDKSGLPSDRFSAERTGGSVSTLTIQRTQQEDSAVYLCASSLGYDYTKQWEQFFGPGTRLTVL.